The 20 T cell receptor beta chains given below trace back to one sample, sequenced in a study of cytomegalovirus exposure and HLA in healthy donors. The PCR ran on 60 Vbeta and 13 Jbeta primers. Only in-frame clones appear in the TCRdb table, and some are missing; sequencing was by immunoSEQ multiplex PCR. The sample consists of about 160,000 clones, 75% to 80% of them appearing once. The sample taken for sequencing was PBMCs. Receptors originate from a woman in her fifties or sixties in good health and CMV-seropositive.

The chain links TRBV30 to TRBJ1-1, with D maybe TRBD1 (5 bases). The germline V and J ends were trimmed by 3 bases and 10 bases, with 15 bases remaining between them. Germline V CDR1 and CDR2: GTSNPN, SVGIG (reference sequence). CDR3 length: 12 amino acids. The CDR3 DNA reads as TGTGCCTGGAGGGGGGGAGCGGTTGGAGCTTTCTTT. Amino acids: CAWRGGAVGAFF.

The chain couples TRBV11-2 to TRBJ1-2; D not certain. Trimming pared 3 bases from V and 4 bases from J, leaving 12 bases between. The CDR3 extends over 14 amino acids. The V gene's germline CDR1 is SGHAT and CDR2 FQNNGV. The DNA for the CDR3 is TGTGCCAGCAGCTTCCCCCGGAGTCCCTATGGCTACACCTTC. Protein product: CASSFPRSPYGYTF.

The rearrangement links TRBV28 to TRBJ1-1; TRBD1 is a possible D gene (6 bases). The V gene lost 6 bases and the J gene lost 3 bases, with 11 bases spanning the gap. The germline V gene encodes CDR1 MDHEN and CDR2 SYDVKM. CDR3 size: 13 residues. The CDR3 coding sequence is TGTGCCAGCAGCACAGGGTCCTACACTGAAGCTTTCTTT. Its protein is CASSTGSYTEAFF.

The chain carries TRBV7-9 and TRBJ2-1, with D possibly matching TRBD2 (5 bases). The CDR3 is 12 residues long. Per germline, CDR1 SEHNR and CDR2 FQNEAQ (reference sequence). Trimming left V 5 bases short and J 10 bases short, with 12 bases between. The DNA for the CDR3 is TGTGCCAGCAGCCTCGGACTGGAGGAGCAGTTCTTC. It encodes CASSLGLEEQFF.

The chain joins TRBV18 to TRBJ2-7; 8 bases match TRBD2. CDR3 size: 14 residues. Germline loops: CDR1 KGHSH, CDR2 LQKENI. The junction had 5 bases not matched to a gene; V was cut back by 1 base and J by 6 bases. CDR3 nucleotides: TGTGCCAGCTCACCACAGCGGGGGCTGAGCGAGCAGTACTTC. Translation: CASSPQRGLSEQYF.

V is TRBV10-3 and J is TRBJ2-1; 12 bases are a match to TRBD2. Germline V lookup: CDR1 ENHRY, CDR2 SYGVKD. V lost 3 bases to trimming and J lost 0 bases; unmatched junction nucleotides: 6. The CDR3 runs 18 residues. CDR3 coding DNA: TGTGCCATCAGTGATCCTAGCGGGGGGGCTAGCTCCTACAATGAGCAGTTCTTC. Its translation: CAISDPSGGASSYNEQFF.

This sequence joins TRBV28 and TRBJ2-3; tentative D call: TRBD1 (5 bases). Germline assignment: CDR1 MDHEN and CDR2 SYDVKM. The CDR3 length is 11 residues. Trimming removed 7 bases from V and 11 bases from J, with 13 bases in between. Written as DNA, the CDR3 is TGTGCCAGCACCATCAGGGCAGAGCAGTATTTT. Translated: CASTIRAEQYF.

V and J are TRBV7-2 and TRBJ1-6, with D possibly being TRBD1 (6 bases). Per the germline V gene, CDR1 is SGHTA and CDR2 is FQGNSA. The CDR3 has 14 residues. V lost 7 bases and J lost 13, with 20 bases in between. The CDR3 is CASTSHGGPLPLHF. The CDR3 DNA sequence: TGTGCCAGCACCAGTCATGGGGGCCCCTTGCCCCTCCACTTT.

This rearrangement joins TRBV4-1 to TRBJ2-3, with TRBD1 matching 9 bases. Germline V lookup: CDR1 MGHRA, CDR2 YSYEKL. CDR3 length equals 15 residues. J was trimmed by 6 bases and V by 2 bases; bases with no gene match: 6. The CDR3, as DNA: TGCGCCAGCAGCCAAATGGGACAGGGTCGGGATACGCAGTATTTT. Translating gives CASSQMGQGRDTQYF.

The chain has TRBV7-2 and TRBJ2-4; maybe TRBD1 (6 bases). The CDR3 sequence is 11 residues long. Between the trimmed V and J ends, which lost 2 bases and 14 bases, there was a span of 10 bases. Germline lookup yields CDR1 SGHTA and CDR2 FQGNSA. CDR3: CASSLTGQKYF. The DNA of the CDR3 is TGTGCCAGCAGCTTAACGGGACAAAAGTACTTC.

The V gene is TRBV27, the J gene TRBJ1-1, with a possible D match to TRBD1 (5 bases). Trimming removed 6 bases at V and 1 base at J, with 9 bases between. There are 13 residues in the CDR3. Looked up from germline, CDR1 is MNHEY and CDR2 is SMNVEV (reference sequence). The chain's CDR3 is CASRLTGNTEAFF. The DNA of the CDR3 is TGTGCCAGCAGGCTCACAGGGAACACTGAAGCTTTCTTT.

The chain combines TRBV10-1 with TRBJ2-7, with no clear D. Germline CDR1 WNHNN, CDR2 SYGVQD (reference sequence). V gave up 4 bases and J gave up 3 bases, with 10 bases separating them. The CDR3 totals 13 residues. The CDR3 sequence: CASSASLGYEQYF. Written as DNA, the CDR3 is TGCGCCAGCAGTGCGAGTCTAGGCTACGAGCAGTACTTC.

This clone was recorded a few times. CDR3 bases: TGTGCCAGCAGCTTGGGGGCGGGAGTCACAGATACGCAGTATTTT. This codes for CASSLGAGVTDTQYF. The chain uses TRBV7-2 and TRBJ2-3, with a tentative D call TRBD2 (7 bases). Trimming left V 3 bases short and J 2 bases short, with 12 bases between. Germline values: CDR1 SGHTA, CDR2 FQGNSA. The CDR3 runs to 15 residues.

V gene TRBV7-2 combines with J gene TRBJ1-2; TRBD1 aligns across 9 bases. Germline assignment: CDR1 SGHTA and CDR2 FQGNSA. Trimming took 2 bases from V and 4 from J; bases not matched to a gene: 14. This CDR3 is built from 18 residues. CDR3 loop: CASSLSLGQGLQSYGYTF. As DNA, the CDR3 is TGTGCCAGCAGCTTATCGCTGGGACAGGGACTTCAAAGCTATGGCTACACCTTC.

The rearrangement joins TRBV19 to TRBJ1-4; the match to TRBD1 covers 7 bases. CDR3 length equals 15 residues. Germline CDR1 LNHDA, CDR2 SQIVND (reference sequence). The V gene end was trimmed by 3 bases and the J gene end by 8 bases; junction bases not matched to a gene: 9. The CDR3 reads CASSMRRGRGEKLFF. CDR3 DNA: TGTGCCAGTAGTATGAGGAGGGGGCGAGGAGAAAAACTGTTTTTT.

The chain combines TRBV18 with TRBJ2-7; D is undetermined. Germline CDR1 is KGHSH and CDR2 is LQKENI. V was cut by 0 bases and J by 4 bases, with 13 bases left in between. CDR3 length: 15 amino acids. This CDR3 reads CASSPPNRVGYEQYF. For the CDR3, the DNA is TGTGCCAGCTCACCACCGAACCGGGTTGGATACGAGCAGTACTTC.

The genes are TRBV11-3 and TRBJ2-1; D is possibly TRBD1 (6 bases). Between the trimmed V and J ends, which lost 5 bases and 2 bases, there was a span of 16 bases. CDR1 is SGHNT and CDR2 is YENEEA in the germline V gene. This CDR3 spans 16 amino acids. The CDR3 loop is CASSPYEGVAYNEQFF. The CDR3 nucleotides are TGTGCCAGCAGCCCATACGAGGGGGTAGCCTACAATGAGCAGTTCTTC.

The rearrangement links TRBV2 to TRBJ1-1, with 10 bases aligning to TRBD1. The CDR3 is 13 residues long. In germline, CDR1 is SNHLY, CDR2 FYNNEI. With V trimmed by 8 bases and J by 2 bases, 2 bases remained unmatched. The DNA of the CDR3 is TGTGCCAGCGGGACAGGGGAAAACACTGAAGCTTTCTTT. As protein: CASGTGENTEAFF.

CDR3 DNA sequence: TGTGCCAGCAGTTTAACCGACAGGGCTGGGGCCAACGTCCTGACTTTC. It encodes CASSLTDRAGANVLTF. The genes are TRBV28 and TRBJ2-6; TRBD1 agrees at 7 bases. The CDR3 is made up of 16 amino acids. Germline V CDR1 and CDR2: MDHEN, SYDVKM. The V segment lost 2 bases and the J segment 2 bases; nucleotides outside the gene matches: 3.

This clone was detected a few times. The chain carries TRBV7-9 and TRBJ1-4; a possible D gene is TRBD1 (5 bases). Germline values: CDR1 SEHNR, CDR2 FQNEAQ (reference sequence). The CDR3 consists of 15 residues. The V gene lost 5 bases and the J gene lost 10 bases, with 20 bases spanning the gap. In DNA, the CDR3 is TGTGCCAGCAGCGAATCACGGGGGTTGGGTGGAAAACTGTTTTTT. As protein: CASSESRGLGGKLFF.